This T cell receptor (beta chain) came from a study of chemoradiotherapy in HPV16-positive cancers. Repertoires were sampled repeatedly during chemoradiotherapy. This clone was seen a single time. The antigen is undetermined. Profiled with immunoSEQ multiplex PCR; TCRdb holds only in-frame clones, not every one. The data contain tens of thousands of clones, around 84% of them singletons. Study-wide points: Candidate HPV-specific clones and E7-related TCR motifs grew in tumor during treatment. For HPV16-positive patients, expanding HPV-responsive T cells associated with longer recurrence-free survival.

This specimen was blood, taken from a patient who underwent chemoradiotherapy. The receptor comes from a human donor with HPV-associated anogenital cancer.

CDR3 region: CAISEWGLAGGRTDTQYF. As DNA, the CDR3 is TGTGCCATCAGTGAGTGGGGACTAGCGGGGGGCCGGACAGATACGCAGTATTTT. V gene TRBV10-3 combines with J gene TRBJ2-3, with 15 bases identical to TRBD2. This CDR3 has 18 residues. J was trimmed by 3 bases and V by 1 base; bases with no gene match: 5. Per the germline V gene, CDR1 is ENHRY and CDR2 is SYGVKD.